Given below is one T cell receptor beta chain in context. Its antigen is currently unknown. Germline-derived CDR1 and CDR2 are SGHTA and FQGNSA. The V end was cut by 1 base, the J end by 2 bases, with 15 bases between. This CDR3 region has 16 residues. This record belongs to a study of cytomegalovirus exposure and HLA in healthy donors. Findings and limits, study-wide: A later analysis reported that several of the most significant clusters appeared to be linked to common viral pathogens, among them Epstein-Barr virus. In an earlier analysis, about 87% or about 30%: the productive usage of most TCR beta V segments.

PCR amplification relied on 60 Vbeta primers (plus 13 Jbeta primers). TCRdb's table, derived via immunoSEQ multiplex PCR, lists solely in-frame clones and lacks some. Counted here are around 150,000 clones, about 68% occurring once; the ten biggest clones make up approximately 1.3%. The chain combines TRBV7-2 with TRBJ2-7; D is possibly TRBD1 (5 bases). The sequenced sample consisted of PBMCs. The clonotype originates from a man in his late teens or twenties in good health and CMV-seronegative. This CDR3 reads CASSLDSSSRAYEQYF. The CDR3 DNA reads TGTGCCAGCAGCTTAGACTCCTCCTCCAGGGCCTACGAGCAGTACTTC. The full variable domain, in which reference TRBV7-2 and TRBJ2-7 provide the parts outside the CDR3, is GAGVSQSPSNKVTEKGKDVELRCDPISGHTALYWYRQSLGQGLEFLIYFQGNSAPDKSGLPSDRFSAERTGGSVSTLTIQRTQQEDSAVYLCASSLDSSSRAYEQYFGPGTRLTVT.